The text below deals with one TCR beta chain. The sample comes from a study of T cells in Graves' hyperthyroidism and ophthalmopathy. Using RNA transcripts as the source, TCR beta CDR3 regions were amplified. The HTBI primer set served for first-round RT-PCR of the TCR CDR3. TCRdb called the multiplex PCR reads again in MiXCR, with one record for every CDR3 protein. The repertoire holds more than 20,000 distinct CDR3 sequences, with around 50% as singletons. CDR1 and CDR2 (germline): KGHSH, LQKENI. This CDR3 comprises 16 residues. V was shortened by 2 bases and J by 0 bases, with 12 bases between the two germline ends. Patients with uncontrolled infections, other autoimmune diseases, pregnancy or lactation were excluded.

This TCR came from a woman in her 40s with Graves' hyperthyroidism that later progressed to Graves' ophthalmopathy. The sequenced sample consisted of blood. This sequence joins TRBV18 and TRBJ2-3, with D unclear. Written as DNA, the CDR3 is TGTGCCAGCTCACCAAGGCTGGGCTCTAGCACAGATACGCAGTATTTT. This sequence encodes CASSPRLGSSTDTQYF.